This T cell receptor beta chain was observed in a study of control samples from healthy donors and cancer patients. Method: immunoSEQ multiplex PCR; TCRdb's copy keeps in-frame clones and lacks some. The table shows about 29,000 clones, with 87% occurring only once. Germline lookup yields CDR1 SNHLY and CDR2 FYNNEI. This CDR3 comprises 13 residues. Trimming took 3 bases from V and 4 from J, leaving 8 bases between them. The V call is TRBV2, the J call TRBJ2-3, with D maybe TRBD2 (6 bases). The specimen sequenced was formalin-fixed, paraffin-embedded tissue. This TCR was recovered from a female donor with melanoma. The CDR3 region has the DNA TGTGCCAGCAGTGACGGGAGATCAGATACGCAGTATTTT. It codes for CASSDGRSDTQYF.